The text below deals with one T cell receptor beta chain. As yet, its antigen is unknown. These data come from a study of cytomegalovirus exposure and HLA in healthy donors. Study observations and caveats: Later analysis associated a missense DCLRE1C variant with TCR beta V- and J-gene trimming. TCR beta V segments were, for the most part, productive about 87% or about 30% of the time in an earlier analysis. In vitro testing confirmed three CMV-associated chains as specific for CMV antigens.

The germline V gene has CDR1 SGHTA and CDR2 FQGTGA. Trimming left V 4 bases short and J 3 bases short, with 9 bases between. This CDR3 has 14 residues. Vbeta (60) and Jbeta (13) primers were used in the PCR. The protocol was immunoSEQ multiplex PCR, while the TCRdb copy is restricted to in-frame clones and leaves out a portion. Altogether more than 85,000 clones are present, 60% to 80% being singletons, with the ten largest covering about 6.7%. Sequencing was performed on PBMCs. The TCR originated in a woman aged 30 to 39 in good health and CMV-seronegative. This chain joins TRBV7-3 and TRBJ2-2, with a weak D call TRBD1 (6 bases). For the CDR3, the DNA is TGTGCCAGCAGCTCAGGACAGTACACCGGGGAGCTGTTTTTT. Translating it yields CASSSGQYTGELFF. The full variable domain, its missing parts supplied by reference TRBV7-3 and TRBJ2-2, is GAGVSQTPSNKVTEKGKYVELRCDPISGHTALYWYRQSLGQGPEFLIYFQGTGAADDSGLPNDRFFAVRPEGSVSTLKIQRTERGDSAVYLCASSSGQYTGELFFGEGSRLTVL.